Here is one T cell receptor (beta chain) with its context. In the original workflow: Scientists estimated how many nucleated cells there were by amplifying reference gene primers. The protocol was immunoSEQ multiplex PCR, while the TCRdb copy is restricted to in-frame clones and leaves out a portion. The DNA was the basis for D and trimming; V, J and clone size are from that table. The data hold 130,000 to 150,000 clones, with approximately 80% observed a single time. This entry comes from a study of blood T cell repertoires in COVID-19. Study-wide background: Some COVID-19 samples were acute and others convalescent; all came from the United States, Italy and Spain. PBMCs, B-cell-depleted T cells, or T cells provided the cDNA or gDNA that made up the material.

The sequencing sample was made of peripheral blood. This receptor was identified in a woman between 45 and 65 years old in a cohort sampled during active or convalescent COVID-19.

The CDR3 DNA follows: TGTGCCAGCAGCCCCCGGGACACATGGGACTATGGCTACACCTTC. As protein: CASSPRDTWDYGYTF. The genes are TRBV7-2 and TRBJ1-2; D is possibly TRBD1 (6 bases). The V and J ends lost 5 bases and 3 bases respectively, with 16 bases between them. The CDR3 loop spans 15 amino acids. Germline CDR1 and CDR2: SGHTA and FQGNSA.